The 15 T cell receptor beta chains presented below share a single source sample, sequenced in a study of blood T cell repertoires in COVID-19. Libraries were prepared by immunoSEQ multiplex PCR; TCRdb keeps only in-frame clonotypes and omits some of them. The repertoire includes 90,000 to 120,000 clones, around 80% of them detected once, and under 25% sits in the top ten. Input material: peripheral blood. The receptors were gathered from a man between 65 and 85 years old with active or convalescent COVID-19.

The chain couples TRBV5-1 to TRBJ2-2; 7 positions match TRBD1. The V segment lost 0 bases and the J segment 6 bases; nucleotides outside the gene matches: 5. Germline V CDR1 and CDR2: SGHRS, YFSETQ. The CDR3 has 15 residues. CDR3 region: CASSLVAGGAGELFF. The CDR3 DNA follows: TGCGCCAGCAGCTTGGTCGCAGGGGGAGCCGGGGAGCTGTTTTTT.

V is TRBV5-5 and J is TRBJ1-3; D not certain. Between the trimmed V and J ends, which lost 2 bases and 0 bases, there was a span of 12 bases. Germline-derived CDR1 and CDR2 are SGHKS and YYEKEE (reference sequence). This CDR3 region has 16 residues. The CDR3 spells CASSFGSGPSGNTIYF. For the CDR3, the DNA is TGTGCCAGCAGCTTTGGGAGTGGGCCCTCTGGAAACACCATATATTTT. Combining the CDR3 with reference TRBV5-5 and TRBJ1-3 gives the whole variable domain DAGVTQSPTHLIKTRGQQVTLRCSPISGHKSVSWYQQVLGQGPQFIFQYYEKEERGRGNFPDRFSARQFPNYSSELNVNALLLGDSALYLCASSFGSGPSGNTIYFGEGSWLTVV.

The V and J genes are TRBV7-2 and TRBJ1-3; D might be TRBD1 (5 bases). The CDR3 runs to 17 residues. Germline CDR1 and CDR2: SGHTA and FQGNSA. V was trimmed by 5 bases and J by 0 bases, leaving 17 bases between them. The CDR3 loop is CASSPRVQAFSGNTIYF. The CDR3 bases are TGTGCCAGCAGCCCCCGAGTACAGGCTTTCTCTGGAAACACCATATATTTT.

The sample holds one count of this clone. CDR3 nucleotide sequence: TGTGCTAGTGGTTTAGATAGCGGTGAGCAGTTCTTC. Its translation: CASGLDSGEQFF. The chain has TRBV12-5 and TRBJ2-1; a possible D gene is TRBD2 (6 bases). V was shortened by 3 bases and J by 9 bases, with 9 bases between the two germline ends. This CDR3 has 12 amino acids. Germline lookup yields CDR1 LGHNT and CDR2 FRNRAP. The full variable domain, with the rest looked up from reference TRBV12-5 and TRBJ2-1, is DARVTQTPRHKVTEMGQEVTMRCQPILGHNTVFWYRQTMMQGLELLAYFRNRAPLDDSGMPKDRFSAEMPDATLATLKIQPSEPRDSAVYFCASGLDSGEQFFGPGTRLTVL.

The genes are TRBV5-5 and TRBJ2-7, with TRBD1 matching 9 bases. The CDR3 is 15 amino acids. Germline V gene sequence: CDR1 SGHKS, CDR2 YYEKEE (reference sequence). Trimming at V came to 2 bases and at J to 3 bases, leaving 6 bases not matched to a gene. CDR3 residues: CASSFYRDRDYEQYF. The CDR3 DNA is TGTGCCAGCAGCTTTTACAGGGACAGGGACTACGAGCAGTACTTC.

The V gene is TRBV19, the J gene TRBJ2-1; 9 bases map to TRBD1. Germline V gene data show CDR1 as LNHDA and CDR2 as SQIVND (reference sequence). V shed 6 bases, J shed 5 bases, and the junction held 8 bases outside the gene matches. The CDR3 runs 15 residues. The CDR3 region is CASSLTGQGNNEQFF. CDR3 bases: TGTGCCAGTAGCCTTACGGGACAGGGCAACAATGAGCAGTTCTTC. The full variable domain, in which reference TRBV19 and TRBJ2-1 provide the parts outside the CDR3, is DGGITQSPKYLFRKEGQNVTLSCEQNLNHDAMYWYRQDPGQGLRLIYYSQIVNDFQKGDIAEGYSVSREKKESFPLTVTSAQKNPTAFYLCASSLTGQGNNEQFFGPGTRLTVL.

This chain links TRBV5-1 with TRBJ2-5; tentatively, D is TRBD1 (5 bases). This CDR3 comprises 16 residues. The germline gives CDR1 SGHRS, CDR2 YFSETQ. Trimming removed 0 bases from V and 2 bases from J, with 14 bases in between. CDR3 in DNA: TGCGCCAGCAGCTTGGAGGTAGGATCAGGGCAAGAGACCCAGTACTTC. The encoded protein is CASSLEVGSGQETQYF.

This chain connects TRBV10-3 to TRBJ2-7; tentative D call: TRBD2 (5 bases). V shed 4 bases and J shed 6 bases, with 13 bases lying between them. The length of the CDR3 is 13 residues. CDR1 is ENHRY, CDR2 SYGVKD, per germline. In nucleotides, the CDR3 is TGTGCCATCAGTGCTGCTAGCTCGAGCGAGCAGTACTTC. The encoded protein is CAISAASSSEQYF.

This sequence joins TRBV6-5 and TRBJ1-2; D call uncertain. This CDR3 contains 14 residues. The germline V and J ends were trimmed by 7 bases and 2 bases, with 14 bases remaining between them. Germline V gene lookup returns CDR1 MNHEY and CDR2 SVGAGI. CDR3 DNA: TGTGCCAGCACCGCTAGACGGAGCAACTATGGCTACACCTTC. It specifies CASTARRSNYGYTF.

The chain employs TRBV7-8 and TRBJ2-3; 10 nucleotides agree with TRBD2. The germline CDR1 and CDR2 sequences are SGHVS and FQNEAQ. This CDR3 is 16 amino acids long. After removal of 4 bases from V and 2 bases from J, the junction contained 6 bases not matched to a gene. DNA for the CDR3: TGTGCCAGCAGCTACCAGAGCGGGAGGGCCACAGATACGCAGTATTTT. As protein: CASSYQSGRATDTQYF.

The V and J genes are TRBV28 and TRBJ2-3, with 13 nucleotides matching TRBD2. Per the germline V gene, CDR1 is MDHEN and CDR2 is SYDVKM. The CDR3 is 16 residues long. V lost 6 bases to trimming and J lost 3 bases; unmatched junction nucleotides: 6. For the CDR3, the DNA is TGTGCCAGCAGCAAACTAGCGGGAGGGAGGACAGATACGCAGTATTTT. It specifies CASSKLAGGRTDTQYF.

CDR3 protein: CATSGSGGTGNTIYF. The CDR3 nucleotides read TGTGCCACCAGTGGTAGCGGGGGAACTGGAAACACCATATATTTT. The rearrangement links TRBV24-1 to TRBJ1-3; maybe TRBD1 (5 bases). Between the trimmed V and J ends, which lost 5 bases and 2 bases, there was a span of 12 bases. The CDR3 contains 15 residues. The V gene's germline CDR1 is KGHDR and CDR2 SFDVKD.

This chain uses TRBV10-1 with TRBJ2-7; 7 nucleotides agree with TRBD1. Germline CDR1 reads WNHNN; CDR2 reads SYGVQD (reference sequence). Trimming at V came to 6 bases and at J to 3 bases, leaving 17 bases not matched to a gene. The CDR3 is made up of 17 amino acids. Here the CDR3 reads CASSPERRQGRIYEQYF. CDR3 coding DNA: TGCGCCAGCAGCCCCGAACGAAGACAGGGAAGGATCTACGAGCAGTACTTC.

This clone has only one observation. The gene calls are TRBV2 and TRBJ2-1, with 9 nucleotides matching TRBD2. CDR1 SNHLY and CDR2 FYNNEI come from the germline V gene. The CDR3 consists of 15 residues. The trim removed 4 bases at V and 4 bases at J, leaving 5 bases unmatched. Here the CDR3 reads CASSGGGATYNEQFF. The CDR3 DNA is TGTGCCAGCAGTGGCGGGGGGGCCACTTACAATGAGCAGTTCTTC. The full variable domain, rest sourced from reference TRBV2 and TRBJ2-1, is EPEVTQTPSHQVTQMGQEVILRCVPISNHLYFYWYRQILGQKVEFLVSFYNNEISEKSEIFDDQFSVERPDGSNFTLKIRSTKLEDSAMYFCASSGGGATYNEQFFGPGTRLTVL.

In this sample, this clone turned up once. The chain has TRBV7-9 and TRBJ1-1, with D perhaps matching TRBD1 (5 bases). Germline CDR1 is SEHNR and CDR2 is FQNEAQ (reference sequence). With 5 bases removed from V and 5 bases from J, the gap between germline ends came to 15 bases. The CDR3 length is 14 residues. CDR3 region: CASSPPQGGTEAFF. CDR3 in DNA: TGTGCCAGCAGCCCCCCGCAGGGCGGAACTGAAGCTTTCTTT.